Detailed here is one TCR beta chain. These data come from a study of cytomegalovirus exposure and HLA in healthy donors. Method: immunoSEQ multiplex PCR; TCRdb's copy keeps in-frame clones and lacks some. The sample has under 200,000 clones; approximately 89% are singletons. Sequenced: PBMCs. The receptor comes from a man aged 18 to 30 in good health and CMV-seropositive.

The CDR3 DNA reads as TGTGCCAGTAGCCTGGAGAGTGGGTACGAGCAGTACTTC. Protein product: CASSLESGYEQYF. The chain has TRBV19 and TRBJ2-7; D is unresolved. Looked up from germline, CDR1 is LNHDA and CDR2 is SQIVND (reference sequence). The CDR3 is 13 residues long. The V end was cut by 6 bases, the J end by 4 bases, with 13 bases between.